This TCR beta chain is from a study of shared clonotypes between healthy human individuals. Deletions cut 8 bases from V and 8 bases from J, with 15 bases between. Germline loops: CDR1 SEHNR, CDR2 FQNEAQ (reference sequence). The CDR3 has 13 amino acids. Only in-frame clones appear in the TCRdb table, and some are missing; sequencing was by immunoSEQ multiplex PCR. The table lists a few million clones, roughly 93% of them singletons. The rearrangement uses TRBV7-9 and TRBJ2-2, with D unclear. The sample comprised naive CD4+ T cells from PBMCs. Subset given: CD45RA+ positively selected. The sequence was obtained from a young man in good health. Some clones in this sample may be carry-over from other donors' samples. The CDR3 DNA reads TGTGCCAGCGTCTTCGGAGTGGCGGGGGAGCTGTTTTTT. Its protein is CASVFGVAGELFF.